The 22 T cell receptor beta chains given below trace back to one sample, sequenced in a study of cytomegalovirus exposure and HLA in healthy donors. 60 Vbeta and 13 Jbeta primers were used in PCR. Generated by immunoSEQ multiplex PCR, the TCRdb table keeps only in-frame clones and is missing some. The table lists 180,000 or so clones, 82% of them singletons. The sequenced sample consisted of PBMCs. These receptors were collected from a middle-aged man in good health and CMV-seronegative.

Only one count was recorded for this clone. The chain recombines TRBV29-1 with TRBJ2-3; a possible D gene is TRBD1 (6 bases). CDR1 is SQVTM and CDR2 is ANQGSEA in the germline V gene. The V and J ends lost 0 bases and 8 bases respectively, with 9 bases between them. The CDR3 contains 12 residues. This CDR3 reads CSVEDQGTTQYF. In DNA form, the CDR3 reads TGCAGCGTTGAAGACCAGGGGACTACGCAGTATTTT.

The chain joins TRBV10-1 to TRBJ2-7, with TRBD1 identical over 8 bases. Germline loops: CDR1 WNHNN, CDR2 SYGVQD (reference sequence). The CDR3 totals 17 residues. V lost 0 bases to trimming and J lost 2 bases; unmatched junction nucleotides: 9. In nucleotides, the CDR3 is TGCGCCAGCAGTGAGTCCCCGGACAGGGAAGGGCCCTACGAGCAGTACTTC. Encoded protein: CASSESPDREGPYEQYF.

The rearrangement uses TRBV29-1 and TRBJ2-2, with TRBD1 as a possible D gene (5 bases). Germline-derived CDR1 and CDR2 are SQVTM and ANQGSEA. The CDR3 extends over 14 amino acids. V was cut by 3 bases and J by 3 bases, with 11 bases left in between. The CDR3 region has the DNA TGCAGCGTTGAGCCCAGGGCCGACACCGGGGAGCTGTTTTTT. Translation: CSVEPRADTGELFF.

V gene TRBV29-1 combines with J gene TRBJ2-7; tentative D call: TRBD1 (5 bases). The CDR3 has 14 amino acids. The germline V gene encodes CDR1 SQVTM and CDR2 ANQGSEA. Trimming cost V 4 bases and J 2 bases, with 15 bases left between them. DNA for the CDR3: TGCAGCGTTGTGGGGCAGGCCAGCACCTACGAGCAGTACTTC. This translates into CSVVGQASTYEQYF.

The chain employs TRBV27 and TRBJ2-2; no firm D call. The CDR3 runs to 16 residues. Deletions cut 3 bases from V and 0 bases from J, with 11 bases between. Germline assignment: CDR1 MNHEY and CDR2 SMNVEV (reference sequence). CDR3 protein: CASSFLTASNTGELFF. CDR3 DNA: TGTGCCAGCAGTTTCCTAACCGCATCGAACACCGGGGAGCTGTTTTTT.

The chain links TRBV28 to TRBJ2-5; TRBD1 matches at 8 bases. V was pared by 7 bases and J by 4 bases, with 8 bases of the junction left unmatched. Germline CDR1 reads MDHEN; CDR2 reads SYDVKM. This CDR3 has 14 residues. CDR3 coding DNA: TGTGCCAGCATTCGAGACAGGGGCGGAGAGACCCAGTACTTC. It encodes CASIRDRGGETQYF.

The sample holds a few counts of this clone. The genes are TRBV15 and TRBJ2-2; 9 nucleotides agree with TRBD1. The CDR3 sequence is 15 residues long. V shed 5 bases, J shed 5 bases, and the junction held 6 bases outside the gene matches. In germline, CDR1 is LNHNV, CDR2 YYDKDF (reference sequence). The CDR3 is CATSGRDRETGELFF. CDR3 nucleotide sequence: TGTGCCACCAGCGGCCGGGACAGGGAGACCGGGGAGCTGTTTTTT.

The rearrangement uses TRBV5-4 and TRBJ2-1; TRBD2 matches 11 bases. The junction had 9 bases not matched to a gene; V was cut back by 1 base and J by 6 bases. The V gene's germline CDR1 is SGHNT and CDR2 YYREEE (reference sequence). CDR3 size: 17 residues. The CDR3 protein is CASSLRVLAGEPNEQFF. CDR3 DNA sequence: TGTGCCAGCAGCTTGAGGGTACTAGCGGGAGAACCCAATGAGCAGTTCTTC.

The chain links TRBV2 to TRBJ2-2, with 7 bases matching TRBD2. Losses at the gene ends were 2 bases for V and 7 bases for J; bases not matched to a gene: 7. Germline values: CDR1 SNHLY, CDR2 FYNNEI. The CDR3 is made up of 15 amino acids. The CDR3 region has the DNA TGTGCCAGCAGTGAAAGGGTCAGGGAGGGCGGGGAGCTGTTTTTT. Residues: CASSERVREGGELFF.

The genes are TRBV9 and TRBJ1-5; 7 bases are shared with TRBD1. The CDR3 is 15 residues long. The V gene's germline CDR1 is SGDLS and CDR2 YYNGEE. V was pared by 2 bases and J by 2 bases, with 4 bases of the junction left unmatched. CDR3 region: CASSVSTGGNQPQHF. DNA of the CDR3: TGTGCCAGCAGCGTTAGTACAGGGGGCAATCAGCCCCAGCATTTT.

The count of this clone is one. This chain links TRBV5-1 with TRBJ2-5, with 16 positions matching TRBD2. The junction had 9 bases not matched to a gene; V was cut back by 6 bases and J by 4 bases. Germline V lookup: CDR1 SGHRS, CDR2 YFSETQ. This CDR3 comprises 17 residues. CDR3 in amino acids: CASTMGLAGGRRETQYF. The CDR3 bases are TGCGCCAGCACTATGGGACTAGCGGGAGGGCGGAGAGAGACCCAGTACTTC.

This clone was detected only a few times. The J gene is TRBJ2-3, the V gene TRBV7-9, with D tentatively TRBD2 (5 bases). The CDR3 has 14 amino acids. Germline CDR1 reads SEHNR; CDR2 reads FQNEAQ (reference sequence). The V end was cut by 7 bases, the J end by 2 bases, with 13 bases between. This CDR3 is CASTRSGSTDTQYF. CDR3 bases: TGTGCCAGCACCCGATCGGGGTCCACAGATACGCAGTATTTT.

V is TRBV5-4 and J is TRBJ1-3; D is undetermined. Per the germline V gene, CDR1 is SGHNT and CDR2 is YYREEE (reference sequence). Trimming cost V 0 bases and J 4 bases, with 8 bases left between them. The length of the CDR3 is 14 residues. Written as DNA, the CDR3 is TGTGCCAGCAGCTTGGTCGGTGCAGGAAACACCATATATTTT. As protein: CASSLVGAGNTIYF.

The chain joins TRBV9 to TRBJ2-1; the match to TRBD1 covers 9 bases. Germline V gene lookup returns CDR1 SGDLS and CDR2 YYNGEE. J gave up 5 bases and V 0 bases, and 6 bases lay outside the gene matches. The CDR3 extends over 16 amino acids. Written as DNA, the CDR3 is TGTGCCAGCAGCGTAGTCTGGACAGGGGACAACAATGAGCAGTTCTTC. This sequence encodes CASSVVWTGDNNEQFF.

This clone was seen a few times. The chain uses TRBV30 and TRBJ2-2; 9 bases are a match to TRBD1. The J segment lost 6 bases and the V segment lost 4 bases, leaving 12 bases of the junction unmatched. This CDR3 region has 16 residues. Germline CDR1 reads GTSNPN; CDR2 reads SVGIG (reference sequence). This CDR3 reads CAWMLVGQGNPGELFF. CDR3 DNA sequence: TGTGCCTGGATGCTGGTGGGACAGGGAAACCCCGGGGAGCTGTTTTTT.

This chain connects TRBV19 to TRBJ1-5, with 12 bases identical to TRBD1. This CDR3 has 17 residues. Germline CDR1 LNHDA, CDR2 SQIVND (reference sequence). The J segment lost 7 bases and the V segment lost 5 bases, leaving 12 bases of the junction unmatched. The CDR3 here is CASSLVRDRGRWQPQHF. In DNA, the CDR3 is TGTGCCAGTAGTCTCGTCCGGGACAGGGGGCGATGGCAGCCCCAGCATTTT.

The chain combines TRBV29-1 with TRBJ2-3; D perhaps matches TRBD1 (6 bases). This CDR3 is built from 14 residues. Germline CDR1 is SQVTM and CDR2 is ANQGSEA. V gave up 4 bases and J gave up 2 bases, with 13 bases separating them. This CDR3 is CSVVAHRDTDTQYF. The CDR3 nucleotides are TGCAGCGTTGTGGCCCACAGGGACACAGATACGCAGTATTTT.

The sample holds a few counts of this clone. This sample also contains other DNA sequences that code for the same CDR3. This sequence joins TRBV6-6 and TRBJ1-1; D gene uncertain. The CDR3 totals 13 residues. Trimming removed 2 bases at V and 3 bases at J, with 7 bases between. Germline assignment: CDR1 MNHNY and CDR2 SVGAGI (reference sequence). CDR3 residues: CASSYREDTEAFF. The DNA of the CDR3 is TGTGCCAGCAGTTACCGCGAGGACACTGAAGCTTTCTTT.

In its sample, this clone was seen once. The CDR3 region has the DNA TGTGCCAGCAGCCTAGCGGGGGTCGGCACCGGGGAGCTGTTTTTT. Amino acid sequence: CASSLAGVGTGELFF. This chain connects TRBV5-4 to TRBJ2-2, with 10 bases that match TRBD2. CDR1 is SGHNT and CDR2 is YYREEE in the germline V gene (reference sequence). V lost 4 bases, J lost 4 bases, and 4 bases stayed unmatched. CDR3 size: 15 residues.

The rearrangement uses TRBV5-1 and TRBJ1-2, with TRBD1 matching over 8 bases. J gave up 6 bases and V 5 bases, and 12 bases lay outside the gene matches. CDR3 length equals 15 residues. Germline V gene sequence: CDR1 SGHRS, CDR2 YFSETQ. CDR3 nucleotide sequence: TGCGCCAGCAGGGGGACAGGACCCATTGGGAATGGCTACACCTTC. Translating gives CASRGTGPIGNGYTF. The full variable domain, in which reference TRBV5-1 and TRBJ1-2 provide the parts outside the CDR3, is KAGVTQTPRYLIKTRGQQVTLSCSPISGHRSVSWYQQTPGQGLQFLFEYFSETQRNKGNFPGRFSGRQFSNSRSEMNVSTLELGDSALYLCASRGTGPIGNGYTFGSGTRLTVV.

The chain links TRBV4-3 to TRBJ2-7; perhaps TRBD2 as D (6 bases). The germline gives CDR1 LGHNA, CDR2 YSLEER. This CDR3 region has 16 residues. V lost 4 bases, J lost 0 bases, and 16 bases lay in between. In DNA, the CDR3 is TGCGCCAGCAGCCCAGATTGGGCGGGGATCTCCTACGAGCAGTACTTC. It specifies CASSPDWAGISYEQYF.

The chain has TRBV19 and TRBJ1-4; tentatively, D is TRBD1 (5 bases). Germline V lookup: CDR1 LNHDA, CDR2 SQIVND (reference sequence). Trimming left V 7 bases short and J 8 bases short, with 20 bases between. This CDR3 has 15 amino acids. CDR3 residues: CASTDLQRGKEKLFF. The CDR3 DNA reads TGTGCCAGTACCGATTTACAAAGGGGAAAGGAAAAACTGTTTTTT.